The sequence of this TCR beta chain was determined in a study of blood T cell repertoires in COVID-19 (TCRdb year 2020). Background on the whole study: Samples from collaborators originated in the United States, Italy and Spain and spanned both the acute and convalescent phases of COVID-19. The dataset comprised deeply sampled blood TCRbeta repertoires from subjects exposed to, actively infected with, or recovered from COVID-19. A freely available public database, intended as a resource for researchers studying the immune response to SARS-CoV-2, is where the repertoires were released. The samples were drawn from two sources: the first 160 participants of the ongoing ImmuneRACE study, and 1,000 to 1,500 subjects contributed by 6 global collaborators. The prospective study material was composed of cDNA or gDNA derived from T cells, B-cell-depleted T cells, or PBMCs. HLA class I and class II types, where available, came from metadata supplied by the sample provider rather than from assay-based typing. Nearly every sample came with metadata listing a de-identified subject ID, COVID-19 status, age in years and sex.

On this clone itself: The target of this receptor is not known. One base away there is no much larger clone; base qualities are not given.

V lost 4 bases and J lost 1 base, and the count of bases not matched to a germline gene is 5. The CDR3 holds 16 amino acids from the cysteine to the phenylalanine. The entry retains the CDR3 DNA only, 48 bases that are in frame from base 1. The germline V gene sets CDR1 to LGHNT and CDR2 to FRNRAP. TCRbeta CDR3 regions were amplified from genomic DNA using the immunoSEQ Assay, a bias-controlled multiplex PCR. In the authors' own workflow: Nucleated cell counts per sample were estimated from amplification of reference gene primers within the assay. To quantify the absolute abundance of each unique TCRbeta CDR3 rearrangement, sequence reads were collapsed and filtered. For each sample, productive Simpson clonality was calculated as the square root of Simpson's diversity index across productive rearrangements. TCRdb obtained this table from immuneACCESS and retained in-frame rearrangements with V and J assigned. These tables miss some clones; where compared with another copy, unresolved V genes account for less than half of the shortfall, and the remainder is unexplained. V and J calls and clone size are given by that table; D and trimming were obtained from the DNA. Recorded for this sample are over 150,000 clones; roughly 85% of them occurred a single time. About 0.95% of the sample lies in the top ten.

Whole blood was collected in K2EDTA tubes by collaborating institutions according to the institutions' own protocols. Collaborator samples were shipped for TCRbeta analysis as frozen whole blood, isolated PBMCs, or DNA extracted from either sample type. General study outcomes and caveats: How much clinical and demographic metadata was included differed by source and by participant, and the metadata was provided uncurated.

Specimen: peripheral blood. The receptor comes from a man aged 35 to 55 with acute or convalescent COVID-19. This sequence uses TRBV12-5 and TRBJ2-7, and 12 junction bases match TRBD1. In nucleotide form, the sequence is TGTGCTAGTGGTTCACCGGGACAGGGGGCGTCCTACGAGCAGTACTTC. Its protein is CASGSPGQGASYEQYF.